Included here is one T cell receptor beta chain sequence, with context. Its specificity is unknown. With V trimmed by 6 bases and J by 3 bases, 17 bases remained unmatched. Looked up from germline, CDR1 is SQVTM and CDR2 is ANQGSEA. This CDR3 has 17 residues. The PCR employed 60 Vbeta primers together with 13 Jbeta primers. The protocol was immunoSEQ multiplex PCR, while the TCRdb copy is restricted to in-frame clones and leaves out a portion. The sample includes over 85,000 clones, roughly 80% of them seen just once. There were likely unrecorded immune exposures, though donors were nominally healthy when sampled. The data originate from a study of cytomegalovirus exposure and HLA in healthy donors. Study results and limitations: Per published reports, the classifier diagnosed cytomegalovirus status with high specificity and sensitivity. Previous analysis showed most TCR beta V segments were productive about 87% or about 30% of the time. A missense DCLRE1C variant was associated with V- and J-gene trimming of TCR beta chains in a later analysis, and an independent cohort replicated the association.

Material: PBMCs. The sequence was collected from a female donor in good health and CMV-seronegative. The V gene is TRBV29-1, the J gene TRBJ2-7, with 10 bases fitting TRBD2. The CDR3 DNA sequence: TGCAGCGTCCTAACACGTCCGGGACTAGCGTATAACTACGAGCAGTACTTC. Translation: CSVLTRPGLAYNYEQYF.